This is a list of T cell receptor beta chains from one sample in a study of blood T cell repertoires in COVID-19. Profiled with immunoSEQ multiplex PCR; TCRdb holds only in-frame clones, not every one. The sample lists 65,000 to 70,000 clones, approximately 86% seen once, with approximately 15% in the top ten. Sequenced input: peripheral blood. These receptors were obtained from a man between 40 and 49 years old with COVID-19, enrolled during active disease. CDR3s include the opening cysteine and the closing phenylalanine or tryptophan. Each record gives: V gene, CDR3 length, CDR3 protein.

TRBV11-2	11	CASSRLYEQYF
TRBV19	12	CASRQGVYGYTF
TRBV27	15	CASSLGQGRSYEQYF
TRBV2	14	CASSEAPRGDIQYF
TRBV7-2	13	CASSLSSGSPLHF
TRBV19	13	CASSESGSYEQYF
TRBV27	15	CASSTYRGSDYGYTF
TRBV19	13	CAISDSVNSPLHF
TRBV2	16	CASGATGISSHSPLHF
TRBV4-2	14	CASSQGGGDDEQFF
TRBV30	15	CAWSSPQGVAETQYF
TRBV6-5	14	CASRRDTNTHEQYF
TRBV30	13	CAWSSTGSGELFF
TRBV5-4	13	CASSLGQSNEQFF
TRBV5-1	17	CASSLAPLGGGWAEAFF